This T cell receptor beta chain was obtained from a study of blood T cell repertoires in COVID-19. Study information: Material from acute and convalescent COVID-19 was sourced from the United States, Italy and Spain. Sources were T cells, B-cell-depleted T cells, or PBMCs; the material itself was cDNA or gDNA.

CDR3 length: 15 amino acids. Between the trimmed V and J ends, which lost 6 bases and 0 bases, there was a span of 9 bases. The germline V gene has CDR1 MNHEY and CDR2 SVGEGT. In the authors' methods: Researchers report that nucleated cell counts were estimated from reference gene primer amplification. Only in-frame clones appear in the TCRdb table, and some are missing; sequencing was by immunoSEQ multiplex PCR. That table is the source of V, J and clone size, and D and trimming were worked out from the DNA. The sample shows hundreds of thousands of clones, 80% to 90% of them seen only once. The rearrangement uses TRBV6-2 or TRBV6-3 and TRBJ2-6; maybe TRBD1 (5 bases). Sequencing was carried out using peripheral blood. This clonotype was sampled from a man aged 35 to 55 with acute or convalescent COVID-19. Written as DNA, the CDR3 is TGTGCCAGCAGCCTACAGGTCTCTGGGGCCAACGTCCTGACTTTC. Amino acid sequence: CASSLQVSGANVLTF.